Listed here are 32 T cell receptor beta chains from one sample, sequenced in a study of blood T cell repertoires in COVID-19 (dated by TCRdb to 2018 to 2021). Library preparation used the immunoSEQ multiplex PCR assay. TCRdb limited this immuneACCESS table to in-frame rearrangements with V and J called. A share of clones is missing; checked studies link under half to unresolved V genes, and the rest is unexplained. This sample holds a few hundred thousand clones; 86% were observed only once. The top ten clonotypes cover approximately 3% of the sample. The sequenced sample consisted of peripheral blood. All receptors derive from a woman aged 25 to 45 with active or convalescent COVID-19.

The chain is built from TRBV5-1 and TRBJ2-1, with a possible D match to TRBD2 (7 bases). The germline gives CDR1 SGHRS, CDR2 YFSETQ. This CDR3 is built from 13 residues. V was shortened by 8 bases and J by 4 bases, with 13 bases between the two germline ends. CDR3 DNA sequence: TGCGCCAGGCGAGGGGGGGATTACAATGAGCAGTTCTTC. It translates to CARRGGDYNEQFF.

The V and J genes are TRBV5-6 and TRBJ1-2; tentative D call: TRBD1 (6 bases). V lost 1 base to trimming and J lost 3 bases, with 19 bases between them. This CDR3 region has 17 residues. CDR1 and CDR2 from the germline V gene are SGHDT and YYEEEE. CDR3 residues: CASSLLSGQPRYYGYTF. CDR3 in DNA: TGTGCCAGCAGCTTGCTGAGCGGACAGCCCAGATACTATGGCTACACCTTC.

The DNA of the CDR3 is TGTGCCAGCAGCCCAGCTCACCGGACTGGCGGAAAACTGTTTTTT. Encoded protein: CASSPAHRTGGKLFF. J is TRBJ1-4 and V is TRBV7-2; D gene unclear. The CDR3 totals 15 residues. The germline V and J ends were trimmed by 5 bases and 10 bases, with 20 bases remaining between them. Germline CDR1 and CDR2: SGHTA and FQGNSA.

The chain combines TRBV4-3 with TRBJ2-1, with 9 bases that match TRBD1. Germline loops: CDR1 LGHNA, CDR2 YSLEER. Losses at the gene ends were 1 base for V and 7 bases for J; bases not matched to a gene: 17. CDR3 length equals 19 residues. The CDR3 sequence is CASSQVSPQGAGTRNEQFF. The CDR3 DNA reads as TGCGCCAGCAGCCAAGTTAGTCCACAGGGGGCCGGTACAAGGAATGAGCAGTTCTTC.

The chain uses TRBV4-3 and TRBJ1-1, with a weak D call TRBD1 (5 bases). The CDR3 totals 14 residues. The germline V gene encodes CDR1 LGHNA and CDR2 YSLEER. Deletions cut 4 bases from V and 4 bases from J, with 13 bases between. CDR3 in DNA: TGCGCCAGCAGCCTGGGGGTCGGGAGCACTGAAGCTTTCTTT. This codes for CASSLGVGSTEAFF.

This clone was observed a few times. This chain joins TRBV21-1 and TRBJ2-7; TRBD2 is the table's D call and was not checked against the DNA. TRBV21-1 is classified as a pseudogene. The CDR3 contains 16 residues. CDR3 nucleotides: TGTGCCAGCAGCAATCCTTTCCCCGGGACTCTCTACGAGCAGTACTTC. This gives the protein CASSNPFPGTLYEQYF.

V is TRBV7-9 and J is TRBJ1-4; perhaps TRBD1 as D (5 bases). Trimming shortened V by 7 bases and J by 4 bases, and 13 bases separated the two germline ends. CDR3 length equals 14 residues. From germline, CDR1 is SEHNR and CDR2 FQNEAQ (reference sequence). The CDR3 DNA follows: TGTGCCAGCACCCAGACAGCTTATAATGAAAAACTGTTTTTT. Protein product: CASTQTAYNEKLFF.

The chain recombines TRBV6-6 with TRBJ2-1; 11 nucleotides agree with TRBD2. From germline, CDR1 is MNHNY and CDR2 SVGAGI (reference sequence). Trimming removed 7 bases from V and 7 bases from J; junction bases left unmatched: 12. CDR3 length: 16 amino acids. The CDR3 loop reads CASTAQLAGAGNEQFF. The CDR3 bases are TGTGCCAGCACCGCCCAACTAGCGGGGGCCGGGAATGAGCAGTTCTTC.

The rearrangement links TRBV5-1 to TRBJ2-1; TRBD1 agrees at 8 bases. The ends lost 0 bases at V and 0 bases at J; junction bases unmatched: 8. Germline-derived CDR1 and CDR2 are SGHRS and YFSETQ. The CDR3 has 18 residues. The CDR3 sequence is CASSLGPDRGSSYNEQFF. In DNA form, the CDR3 reads TGCGCCAGCAGCTTGGGGCCCGACAGGGGAAGCTCCTACAATGAGCAGTTCTTC.

The rearrangement links TRBV10-2 to TRBJ2-5; 7 nucleotides line up with TRBD2. There are 15 residues in the CDR3. J was trimmed by 1 base and V by 6 bases; bases with no gene match: 8. The germline V gene has CDR1 WSHSY and CDR2 SAAADI. CDR3 protein: CASRKTRGGQETQYF. The CDR3 nucleotides are TGCGCCAGCAGAAAGACGCGCGGGGGCCAAGAGACCCAGTACTTC.

The V call is TRBV19, the J call TRBJ1-3; tentatively, D is TRBD1 (6 bases). V lost 2 bases, J lost 4 bases, and 12 bases lay in between. CDR3 length: 15 amino acids. The germline CDR1 and CDR2 sequences are LNHDA and SQIVND (reference sequence). CDR3 protein: CASSIRGFDGNTIYF. The CDR3 DNA is TGTGCCAGTAGTATAAGGGGGTTCGACGGAAACACCATATATTTT.

CDR3 DNA: TGTGCCAGCAGCCAAGCGCCGGGACAGGGGGTAGCTGAAGCTTTCTTT. Its translation: CASSQAPGQGVAEAFF. The chain joins TRBV3-1 (or the pseudogene TRBV3-2) to TRBJ1-1, with 11 bases fitting TRBD1. V lost 1 base, J lost 6 bases, and 7 bases stayed unmatched. CDR1 and CDR2 (germline): LGHDT, YNNKEL (reference sequence). The CDR3 contains 16 residues.

This chain uses TRBV5-5 with TRBJ2-3, with 13 bases fitting TRBD2. This CDR3 region has 15 residues. Germline values: CDR1 SGHKS, CDR2 YYEKEE (reference sequence). The V segment lost 4 bases and the J segment 6 bases; nucleotides outside the gene matches: 5. CDR3 sequence: CASSQGLAGRDTQYF. In DNA form, the CDR3 reads TGTGCCAGCAGCCAGGGACTAGCGGGGCGGGATACGCAGTATTTT.

The J gene is TRBJ1-3, the V gene TRBV19; 10 nucleotides line up with TRBD1. Germline loops: CDR1 LNHDA, CDR2 SQIVND (reference sequence). The CDR3 runs to 20 residues. The ends lost 5 bases at V and 4 bases at J; junction bases unmatched: 20. CDR3 amino acids: CASSARQGAAIAASGNTIYF. DNA of the CDR3: TGTGCCAGTAGTGCTAGACAGGGGGCGGCTATAGCTGCGTCCGGAAACACCATATATTTT.

The gene calls are TRBV30 and TRBJ1-2; the D gene is possibly TRBD1 (6 bases). CDR1 is GTSNPN, CDR2 SVGIG, per germline (reference sequence). This CDR3 is built from 13 residues. The V gene lost 1 base and the J gene lost 8 bases, with 14 bases spanning the gap. CDR3 bases: TGTGCCTGGAGTGAACAGGGATTGGGAGGCTACACCTTC. Protein product: CAWSEQGLGGYTF. The complete variable domain, with remaining parts taken from reference TRBV30 and TRBJ1-2, reads SQTIHQWPATLVQPVGSPLSLECTVEGTSNPNLYWYRQAAGRGLQLLFYSVGIGQISSEVPQNLSASRPQDRQFILSSKKLLLSDSGFYLCAWSEQGLGGYTFGSGTRLTVV.

The chain joins TRBV5-1 to TRBJ2-2; no definite D call. Trimming stripped 0 bases from V and 0 bases from J, with 6 bases between. Germline V gene sequence: CDR1 SGHRS, CDR2 YFSETQ. The CDR3 contains 15 residues. CDR3 sequence (DNA): TGCGCCAGCAGCTTGGGAGGTACGAACACCGGGGAGCTGTTTTTT. This sequence encodes CASSLGGTNTGELFF.

This clone was seen a single time. The CDR3 sequence: CASSRQGSTEQYF. The CDR3 nucleotides are TGTGCCAGCAGTCGACAGGGGTCTACTGAGCAGTACTTC. The chain uses TRBV6-2 or TRBV6-3 and TRBJ2-7; TRBD1 agrees at 8 bases. The V segment lost 5 bases and the J segment 7 bases; nucleotides outside the gene matches: 7. The CDR3 is made up of 13 amino acids. Germline lookup yields CDR1 MNHEY and CDR2 SVGEGT.

There are a few counts of this clone. The rearrangement joins TRBV5-8 to TRBJ1-1, with D unresolved. This CDR3 has 15 amino acids. Trimming shortened V by 3 bases and J by 5 bases, and 17 bases separated the two germline ends. Germline V gives CDR1 SGHTS, CDR2 YDEGEE. CDR3 region: CASSSPGFGRTEAFF. Here the CDR3 DNA reads TGTGCCAGCAGCTCGCCCGGATTCGGGAGGACTGAAGCTTTCTTT.

The chain employs TRBV4-3 and TRBJ1-6; D remains unclear. The CDR3 runs to 15 residues. Between the trimmed V and J ends, which lost 4 bases and 5 bases, there was a span of 12 bases. CDR1 and CDR2 from the germline V gene are LGHNA and YSLEER. This CDR3 is CASSRRQANNSPLHF. CDR3 bases: TGCGCCAGCAGCCGCCGGCAGGCAAATAATTCACCCCTCCACTTT.

V gene TRBV6-2 or TRBV6-3 combines with J gene TRBJ1-5, with 8 bases matching TRBD1. Germline CDR1 and CDR2: MNHEY and SVGEGT. The CDR3 has 14 amino acids. With V trimmed by 5 bases and J by 4 bases, 4 bases remained unmatched. The chain's CDR3 is CASSQTGDNQPQHF. CDR3 in DNA: TGTGCCAGCAGTCAGACAGGGGATAATCAGCCCCAGCATTTT.

CDR3 bases: TGTGCCACCAGTGAACACGACAGGGGCGACCTACCGTTCCCTGGAAACACCATATATTTT. This encodes CATSEHDRGDLPFPGNTIYF. This chain uses TRBV24-1 with TRBJ1-3, with 8 positions matching TRBD1. This CDR3 has 20 amino acids. Germline CDR1 and CDR2: KGHDR and SFDVKD. The J segment lost 2 bases and the V segment lost 4 bases, leaving 18 bases of the junction unmatched.

The chain is built from TRBV18 and TRBJ1-6; 9 bases map to TRBD1. The junction had 4 bases not matched to a gene; V was cut back by 3 bases and J by 7 bases. The germline V gene has CDR1 KGHSH and CDR2 LQKENI. The CDR3 sequence is 15 residues long. CDR3 region: CASSPTGTGNSPLHF. In DNA, the CDR3 is TGTGCCAGCTCACCCACCGGGACAGGGAATTCACCCCTCCACTTT.

This clone was recorded once. The chain has TRBV9 and TRBJ2-1, with TRBD2 matching over 11 bases. Trimming at V came to 4 bases and at J to 8 bases, leaving 11 bases not matched to a gene. CDR3 length equals 16 residues. Germline-derived CDR1 and CDR2 are SGDLS and YYNGEE. CDR3 protein: CASSPLAGGIYDEQFF. CDR3 DNA sequence: TGTGCCAGCAGCCCCCTAGCGGGGGGAATATATGATGAGCAGTTCTTC.

The gene calls are TRBV9 and TRBJ2-5; the D gene is possibly TRBD2 (6 bases). This CDR3 has 15 amino acids. Germline V lookup: CDR1 SGDLS, CDR2 YYNGEE. V shed 0 bases and J shed 4 bases, with 13 bases lying between them. CDR3 loop: CASSVGPSEIETQYF. The CDR3, as DNA: TGTGCCAGCAGCGTAGGTCCTAGCGAAATAGAGACCCAGTACTTC.

The genes are TRBV4-3 and TRBJ1-2; 9 positions match TRBD1. Germline CDR1 is LGHNA and CDR2 is YSLEER. The length of the CDR3 is 15 residues. J gave up 4 bases and V 3 bases, and 6 bases lay outside the gene matches. The CDR3 is CASSQADRGGYGYTF. CDR3 DNA sequence: TGCGCCAGCAGCCAGGCGGACAGGGGTGGCTATGGCTACACCTTC.

The chain links TRBV2 to TRBJ2-3; 7 nucleotides line up with TRBD1. This CDR3 spans 15 amino acids. After removal of 5 bases from V and 1 base from J, the junction contained 6 bases not matched to a gene. CDR1 and CDR2 (germline): SNHLY, FYNNEI. This CDR3 is CASSLEGTGTDTQYF. CDR3 DNA sequence: TGTGCCAGCAGTTTAGAGGGGACAGGCACAGATACGCAGTATTTT.

The table lists this clone with a count of one. This rearrangement joins TRBV6-5 to TRBJ1-1, with D maybe TRBD1 (5 bases). Per germline, CDR1 MNHEY and CDR2 SVGAGI. CDR3 length: 14 amino acids. V dropped 4 bases and J dropped 3 bases, with 12 bases sitting between them. DNA of the CDR3: TGTGCCAGCAGTTTGAAGGGGAGGGACACTGAAGCTTTCTTT. Translating it yields CASSLKGRDTEAFF.

The sample holds one count of this clone. CDR3 in DNA: TGTGCCAGCAGCTCACATGGGGGAGGGAACTACAATGAGCAGTTCTTC. This codes for CASSSHGGGNYNEQFF. The chain recombines TRBV11-2 with TRBJ2-1, with 7 bases aligning to TRBD2. The CDR3 is made up of 16 amino acids. Germline assignment: CDR1 SGHAT and CDR2 FQNNGV. Germline trimming cut 4 bases from V and 3 bases from J; bases unmatched to any gene: 9.

The gene calls are TRBV14 and TRBJ2-2, with D unclear. V shed 4 bases and J shed 5 bases, with 11 bases lying between them. The CDR3 consists of 14 residues. Germline V lookup: CDR1 SGHDN, CDR2 FVKESK. The DNA for the CDR3 is TGTGCCAGCAGCCGAAAACACAGTACCGGGGAGCTGTTTTTT. Translating gives CASSRKHSTGELFF.

This clone turned up a few times. CDR3 sequence reads: CASKQQGYSTDTQYF. The CDR3 coding sequence is TGTGCCAGTAAGCAACAGGGATATAGCACAGATACGCAGTATTTT. The chain is built from TRBV19 and TRBJ2-3; possible D gene TRBD1, 6 bases. Germline V gives CDR1 LNHDA, CDR2 SQIVND (reference sequence). The V and J ends lost 7 bases and 0 bases respectively, with 14 bases between them. The CDR3 is made up of 15 amino acids.

CDR3 DNA: TGTGCCTGGAGTGTACCGTCCAGTTCTGGAAACACCATATATTTT. This translates into CAWSVPSSSGNTIYF. The V call is TRBV30, the J call TRBJ1-3; D call uncertain. Germline values: CDR1 GTSNPN, CDR2 SVGIG (reference sequence). The V end was cut by 0 bases, the J end by 1 base, with 10 bases between. This CDR3 comprises 15 residues.

V is TRBV9 and J is TRBJ1-2, with TRBD1 matching 8 bases. The V segment lost 2 bases and the J segment 2 bases; nucleotides outside the gene matches: 2. The CDR3 has 14 amino acids. Germline V lookup: CDR1 SGDLS, CDR2 YYNGEE. The CDR3 here is CASSVTGVNYGYTF. Here the CDR3 DNA reads TGTGCCAGCAGCGTGACAGGGGTGAACTATGGCTACACCTTC.